Listed here are 9 T cell receptor beta chains from one sample, sequenced in a study of T cells after yellow fever vaccination. Each CDR3 protein gets one entry after TCRdb re-called the 5' RACE reads with MiXCR. The table lists more than 90,000 distinct CDR3 sequences, more than 5.5% of them singletons. Sequences were derived from CD4+ T cells sorted from PBMCs, sampled about 49 days after the first yellow fever vaccination. These receptors were collected from a man younger than 30 who received the YFV17D yellow fever vaccine.

This clonotype was seen many times. The chain is built from TRBV12-3 or TRBV12-4 and TRBJ1-1; D gene ambiguous. The CDR3 contains 14 residues. Trimming left V 5 bases short and J 2 bases short, with 12 bases between. CDR3 protein: CASSPHQINTEAFF. The CDR3 coding sequence is TGTGCCAGCAGTCCCCATCAAATTAACACTGAAGCTTTCTTT.

This clonotype was seen repeatedly, ten times or more. The rearrangement uses TRBV24-1 and TRBJ2-3; 7 bases are a match to TRBD1. CDR3 length equals 15 residues. Germline trimming cut 0 bases from V and 3 bases from J; bases unmatched to any gene: 2. Germline V gene sequence: CDR1 KGHDR, CDR2 SFDVKD. Written as DNA, the CDR3 is TGTGCCACCAGTGATTTGGGCAGGGGGACAGATACGCAGTATTTT. The encoded protein is CATSDLGRGTDTQYF.

V usage is TRBV3-1 and J usage is TRBJ1-6; 7 bases match TRBD1. From germline, CDR1 is LGHDT and CDR2 YNNKEL (reference sequence). The CDR3 length is 15 residues. V lost 0 bases and J lost 14; bases outside the gene matches: 10. CDR3 bases: TGTGCCAGCAGCCAAGATCATGGGGACAGTCCTACCCTCCACTTT. This sequence encodes CASSQDHGDSPTLHF.

This clonotype has more than one count but fewer than ten. V usage is TRBV5-1 and J usage is TRBJ1-1; D is unclear. V lost 2 bases to trimming and J lost 0 bases, with 5 bases between them. The length of the CDR3 is 13 residues. Germline CDR1 SGHRS, CDR2 YFSETQ. As DNA, the CDR3 is TGCGCCAGCAGCTTCCATATGAACACTGAAGCTTTCTTT. Residues: CASSFHMNTEAFF. The variable domain in full, with the rest retrieved from reference TRBV5-1 and TRBJ1-1, is KAGVTQTPRYLIKTRGQQVTLSCSPISGHRSVSWYQQTPGQGLQFLFEYFSETQRNKGNFPGRFSGRQFSNSRSEMNVSTLELGDSALYLCASSFHMNTEAFFGQGTRLTVV.

Worth noting for this clonotype: A read error may explain this, as a much larger clone is one base away. This sequence joins TRBV12-3 or TRBV12-4 and TRBJ2-2; D possibly corresponds to TRBD1 (6 bases). Trimming removed 5 bases at V and 4 bases at J, with 11 bases between. The CDR3 is 14 amino acids. In nucleotides, the CDR3 is TGTGCCAGCAGTAAGGGGGTACTCACCGGGGAGCTGTTTTTT. As protein: CASSKGVLTGELFF.

This clonotype was observed many times. The J gene is TRBJ2-4, the V gene TRBV12-3 or TRBV12-4; a weak D match, TRBD1 (5 bases). V gave up 5 bases and J gave up 1 base, with 12 bases separating them. The CDR3 contains 15 residues. In nucleotides, the CDR3 is TGTGCCAGCAGTACCAAGGGGTGGGCCAAAAACATTCAGTACTTC. This gives the protein CASSTKGWAKNIQYF.

This clonotype was found many times. The chain couples TRBV12-3 or TRBV12-4 to TRBJ1-4, with D hard to call. The CDR3 runs to 15 residues. Trimming removed 3 bases at V and 0 bases at J, with 8 bases between. The CDR3 loop is CASSFGQTTNEKLFF. CDR3 nucleotides: TGTGCCAGCAGTTTTGGCCAGACAACTAATGAAAAACTGTTTTTT.

This clonotype was recorded many times. The chain employs TRBV25-1 and TRBJ1-6; D ambiguous. Germline V gene lookup returns CDR1 MGHDK and CDR2 SYGVNS. V dropped 5 bases and J dropped 7 bases, with 15 bases sitting between them. This CDR3 region has 15 residues. The CDR3 loop reads CASSTRRVGNSPLHF. CDR3 bases: TGTGCCAGCAGTACGCGACGCGTTGGAAATTCACCCCTCCACTTT. Combining the CDR3 with reference TRBV25-1 and TRBJ1-6 gives the whole variable domain EADIYQTPRYLVIGTGKKITLECSQTMGHDKMYWYQQDPGMELHLIHYSYGVNSTEKGDLSSESTVSRIRTEHFPLTLESARPSHTSQYLCASSTRRVGNSPLHFGNGTRLTVT.

This clonotype was found many times. The gene calls are TRBV4-2 and TRBJ1-1, with no clear D. This CDR3 contains 17 residues. CDR1 is LGHNA, CDR2 YNFKEQ, per germline. Trimming took 1 base from V and 3 from J, leaving 18 bases between them. CDR3 residues: CASSQGSGWVRDTEAFF. DNA for the CDR3: TGTGCCAGCAGCCAAGGGAGTGGATGGGTTAGAGACACTGAAGCTTTCTTT.